This TCR beta chain is from a study of T cells after yellow fever vaccination. At the level of the study: Preparation of the low-cell-number fractions used SMART-Seq v4 Ultra Low Input. General study findings and limits: From the bulk population, abundant clonotypes could contaminate and appear within FACS-sorted repertoires. Boosting was followed by the reappearance of most primary-vaccination clones (about 97% CD4, around 86% CD8). Relatively few clonotypes were ones that appeared in both CD4 and CD8 compartments.

This clonotype was detected only once. Its antigen is unidentified. A read error may produce the germline difference seen at one junction end. CDR3 length: 14 residues. Germline CDR1 is SNHLY and CDR2 is FYNNEI. TCRdb ran MiXCR on the 5' RACE reads and lists one entry per CDR3 protein. The sample has over 300,000 distinct CDR3 sequences, roughly 3.5% seen once; the top ten hold about 20%. This chain links TRBV2 with TRBJ2-7; D ambiguous. The TCR sequence derives from a man between 18 and 29 years old who received the YFV17D yellow fever vaccine. Here the sequenced sample was PBMCs, taken on the day of the yellow fever booster vaccination. Here the CDR3 reads CASSRSFGRREKYF. The CDR3, as DNA: TGTGCCAGCAGTCGTAGTTTCGGACGTCGCGAGAAGTACTTC.